The 3 T cell receptor beta chains below all came from one sample that was sequenced in a study of yellow fever vaccine responses in identical twins. Each CDR3 protein is one row after TCRdb ran MiXCR on the RT-PCR reads. The data contain around 2,500 distinct CDR3 sequences, approximately 84% of them singletons. The input for sequencing was T cells from blood (PBMCs), unsorted or a sorted subset (not recorded which), taken before or after yellow fever vaccination (not recorded which). These receptors were collected from a woman under 30 who received the yellow fever vaccine.

The chain joins TRBV11-3 to TRBJ2-7; possibly TRBD2 for D (6 bases). The CDR3 covers 14 residues. Germline V gene data show CDR1 as SGHNT and CDR2 as YENEEA. V lost 8 bases and J 7 bases, leaving 21 bases between the germline ends. CDR3 sequence (DNA): TGTGCCAGCGCTTCGCTCCGCCTTGGAGGGGAGCAGTACTTC. It specifies CASASLRLGGEQYF. The full variable domain, completed using reference TRBV11-3 and TRBJ2-7, is EAGVVQSPRYKIIEKKQPVAFWCNPISGHNTLYWYLQNLGQGPELLIRYENEEAVDDSQLPKDRFSAERLKGVDSTLKIQPAELGDSAVYLCASASLRLGGEQYFGPGTRLTVT.

This chain connects TRBV29-1 to TRBJ1-1, with a tentative D call TRBD1 (5 bases). Trimming cost V 6 bases and J 4 bases, with 12 bases left between them. The CDR3 totals 12 residues. Germline V gene sequence: CDR1 SQVTM, CDR2 ANQGSEA. The CDR3 region has the DNA TGCAGCGTGAGGTGGCAGGGCACTGAAGCTTTCTTT. Translating it yields CSVRWQGTEAFF.

In DNA, the CDR3 is TGCGCCAGCAGTCCGGGACAGGGATTATCAGCCAAAAACATTCAGTACTTC. It encodes CASSPGQGLSAKNIQYF. The chain has TRBV10-1 and TRBJ2-4, with TRBD1 matching over 9 bases. CDR1 and CDR2 (germline): WNHNN, SYGVQD (reference sequence). The CDR3 loop spans 17 amino acids. V lost 5 bases, J lost 0 bases, and 8 bases stayed unmatched.